What follows is one TCR beta chain and its context. Its antigen is unknown. cDNA libraries for TCR beta contained unique molecular identifiers. Once about 0.85 to 11 million T cells were used, about half a million cDNA molecules resulted. TCRdb re-called the PCR reads through MiXCR, storing one row per CDR3 protein. The sample carries 450,000 to 650,000 distinct CDR3 sequences, around 40% recorded once. The length of the CDR3 is 14 residues. CDR1 is MNHNY and CDR2 is SVGAGI in the germline V gene (reference sequence). With V trimmed by 2 bases and J by 4 bases, 1 base remained unmatched. This entry belongs to a study of post-analysis software for immune sequencing data. Study summary: Courses of disease covered relapsing-remitting, secondary progressive and progressive-relapsing multiple sclerosis. Study-level findings and limits: Normalized Chao1 diversity was significantly reduced in patients versus controls. Compared with controls, patients had more of five TRBV segments, including TRBV5-6, TRBV5-1 and TRBV20-1. Strong same-batch co-clustering of samples appeared with F measure clustering.

The receptor was isolated from a girl aged 10 to 17 with multiple sclerosis. The sequencing input was blood. The gene calls are TRBV6-6 and TRBJ2-7; 11 bases map to TRBD1. The CDR3: CASSYRDRGYEQYF. In DNA, the CDR3 is TGTGCCAGCAGTTACCGGGACAGGGGGTACGAGCAGTACTTC.